This paragraph covers one T cell receptor (beta chain) sequence. This sample is drawn from a study of blood T cell repertoires in COVID-19. Only in-frame clones appear in the TCRdb table, and some are missing; sequencing was by immunoSEQ multiplex PCR. The table shows 130,000 to 150,000 clones, with about 90% occurring only once. This TCR derives from a man between 50 and 59 years old who had recovered from COVID-19. Sequences were obtained from peripheral blood.

CDR3 sequence reads: CATSSDLAGGSTGELFF. The CDR3 DNA is TGTGCCACCAGCAGTGACTTAGCGGGGGGTAGTACCGGGGAGCTGTTTTTT. The rearrangement uses TRBV15 and TRBJ2-2, with 10 bases lining up with TRBD2. The CDR3 has 17 residues. Germline assignment: CDR1 LNHNV and CDR2 YYDKDF (reference sequence). Unmatched junction bases numbered 9, after V lost 3 bases and J lost 5 bases.